Listed below are T cell receptor beta chains from one sample, sequenced in a study of CD8+ T cells in alopecia areata. The table came from immunoSEQ multiplex PCR; TCRdb's copy has only in-frame clones and leaves some out. There are 150,000 to 200,000 clones in the sample; 50% to 75% occur only once, and around 15% lies in the top ten. Source: CD4+ T cells sorted from blood, taken at approximately week 60, from a patient treated with tofacitinib. Receptor source: a human donor with alopecia areata. Each CDR3 is given with its conserved first and last residue. The listing skips clone size in some rows; elsewhere it reads once, few, many or a size class.

.	TRBV30	TRBJ1-2	CACQGSPYGYTF
.	TRBV29-1	TRBJ2-3	CSVMLTAFSDTQYF
.	TRBV5-1	TRBJ1-2	CASSLRGDRNYGYTF
few	TRBV30	TRBJ2-3	CAWSNSRDTQYF
.	TRBV6-5	TRBJ1-2	CASSPRGRGIGYTF
.	TRBV6-6	TRBJ1-2	CASSYGNNYGYTF
few	TRBV6-5	TRBJ1-4	CASSRDSREKLFF
once	TRBV7-9	TRBJ1-3	CASSSAKGAGNTIYF
few	TRBV20-1	TRBJ1-4	CSAPLEKLFF
.	TRBV5-1	TRBJ2-1	CASSPLTGAMGEQFF
.	TRBV5-1	TRBJ2-5	CASSFLAGGPQETQYF
.	TRBV15	TRBJ2-5	CATSRDQETQYF
.	TRBV6-5	TRBJ1-2	CASKDSLNYGYTF
.	TRBV25-1	TRBJ2-2	CASTDRGRNVGELFF
few	TRBV29-1	TRBJ1-1	CSVAGATEAFF
.	TRBV2	TRBJ2-5	CASSGGTVWETQYF
.	TRBV4-1	TRBJ2-7	CASSQWRDRGYEQYF
.	TRBV11-1	TRBJ2-7	CASSVSGGPPVEQYF
once	TRBV6-5	TRBJ1-1	CASSPPRAIEAFF
few	TRBV10-3	TRBJ1-1	CAIRTDPNTEAFF
.	TRBV4-1	TRBJ1-1	CASSQIGQGTSAFF
.	TRBV7-8	TRBJ2-7	CASRRYGVRSYEQYF
few	TRBV29-1	TRBJ2-7	CSVGGTGSSYEQYF
.	TRBV4-1	TRBJ2-2	CASSQGGYTGELFF
.	TRBV6-5	TRBJ2-6	CASSYVSGANVLTF
.	TRBV7-9	TRBJ2-7	CASSIKGSYEQYF
few	TRBV6-5	TRBJ2-7	CASSYLRGYEQYF
.	TRBV7-9	TRBJ2-1	CASSASSGGANEQFF
.	TRBV5-1	TRBJ2-1	CASYRGGGADEQFF
.	TRBV20-1	TRBJ1-1	CSAPREGAFF
.	TRBV27	TRBJ1-4	CASSGDRANEKLFF
.	TRBV6-1	TRBJ1-2	CASAQGINYGYTF
.	TRBV15	TRBJ2-5	CATSRDVLQETQYF
.	TRBV5-6	TRBJ2-3	CASSEGLGFTDTQYF
few	TRBV5-6	TRBJ1-5	CASSIQGPGQPQHF